The 29 T cell receptor beta chains in this list originate from one sample, sequenced in a study of blood T cells in healthy people across ages. Through a sample-barcoded 5' primer and a J-beta primer mix, a second PCR was run for about 6 to 11 cycles. Via MiXCR, TCRdb re-called the 5' RACE reads, giving one row per CDR3 protein. The sample lists hundreds of thousands of distinct CDR3 sequences; 40% to 45% were seen once. Sequenced material: blood. The source is an elderly man in good health.

On this clonotype: This clone may be a read error of a much larger clone one base away. The rearrangement joins TRBV2 to TRBJ1-5, with 7 bases matching TRBD1. The length of the CDR3 is 15 residues. The V gene's germline CDR1 is SNHLY and CDR2 FYNNEI. The CDR3, as DNA: TGTGCCAGCAGTGGTGACAGGGAAGGCGGTCAGCTCCAGCATTTT. It codes for CASSGDREGGQLQHF. Full variable domain (missing parts from reference TRBV2 and TRBJ1-5): EPEVTQTPSHQVTQMGQEVILRCVPISNHLYFYWYRQILGQKVEFLVSFYNNEISEKSEIFDDQFSVERPDGSNFTLKIRSTKLEDSAMYFCASSGDREGGQLQHFGDGTRLSIL.

The V call is TRBV6-5, the J call TRBJ2-2; a possible D gene is TRBD1 (6 bases). The CDR3 is made up of 16 amino acids. V lost 9 bases and J lost 11, with 28 bases in between. In germline, CDR1 is MNHEY, CDR2 SVGAGI. CDR3 sequence reads: CASLGGQGPLGCELFF. CDR3 nucleotide sequence: TGTGCCAGTTTAGGGGGACAAGGGCCCCTCGGCTGCGAGCTGTTTTTT.

The chain has TRBV4-1 and TRBJ2-3; weak D call: TRBD2 (5 bases). Germline V gives CDR1 MGHRA, CDR2 YSYEKL. Trimming left V 1 base short and J 2 bases short, with 10 bases between. The CDR3 is 15 amino acids. DNA of the CDR3: TGCGCCAGCAGCCAAGTTGAGGACTCCACAGATACGCAGTATTTT. It yields the protein CASSQVEDSTDTQYF.

The chain recombines TRBV6-6 with TRBJ2-1, with 7 nucleotides matching TRBD2. V shed 6 bases, J shed 4 bases, and the junction held 6 bases outside the gene matches. Germline V gives CDR1 MNHNY, CDR2 SVGAGI (reference sequence). The length of the CDR3 is 14 residues. The CDR3 nucleotides are TGTGCCAGCAGCCCGGGTAGCGGGTACAATGAGCAGTTCTTC. As protein: CASSPGSGYNEQFF.

A few counts support this clonotype. V usage is TRBV29-1 and J usage is TRBJ1-2; TRBD1 matches at 7 bases. The V gene end was trimmed by 6 bases and the J gene end by 7 bases; junction bases not matched to a gene: 11. The CDR3 extends over 13 amino acids. Germline CDR1 SQVTM, CDR2 ANQGSEA. Here the CDR3 DNA reads TGCAGCGTCGATGGACAGGCTTGGAGTGGCTACACCTTC. It translates to CSVDGQAWSGYTF.

This clonotype has more than one count but fewer than ten. This chain uses TRBV4-2 with TRBJ2-4, with D perhaps matching TRBD2 (6 bases). The CDR3 length is 15 residues. V was trimmed by 0 bases and J by 7 bases, leaving 13 bases between them. Germline assignment: CDR1 LGHNA and CDR2 YNFKEQ. The CDR3 DNA sequence: TGTGCCAGCAGCCAAGATCCCGGGAGTGAGAACATTCAGTACTTC. It encodes CASSQDPGSENIQYF.

J is TRBJ2-1 and V is TRBV5-1; 8 nucleotides align to TRBD2. V trimming: 2 bases; J trimming: 13 bases; junction bases outside the gene matches: 8. The V gene's germline CDR1 is SGHRS and CDR2 YFSETQ. The CDR3 has 13 residues. The DNA of the CDR3 is TGCGCCAGCAGCTTTGATACTAGCGGAGACCAGTTCTTC. Translation gives CASSFDTSGDQFF.

This clonotype was seen more than once but under ten times. The chain links TRBV5-1 to TRBJ2-7; 8 nucleotides agree with TRBD2. CDR1 and CDR2 (germline): SGHRS, YFSETQ. The ends lost 4 bases at V and 2 bases at J; junction bases unmatched: 20. The CDR3 loop spans 19 amino acids. CDR3 protein: CASSRLSTSGAVGAYEQYF. Written as DNA, the CDR3 is TGCGCCAGCAGCCGACTTTCCACTAGCGGAGCGGTCGGGGCCTACGAGCAGTACTTC.

Worth noting for this clonotype: This may arise from a read error, as a much more abundant clone is one base away. The chain couples TRBV29-1 to TRBJ2-1; weak D call: TRBD1 (5 bases). Judging by the DNA end, TRBJ2-7 fits better; the J call may be wrong. The CDR3 length is 15 residues. Per germline, CDR1 SQVTM and CDR2 ANQGSEA. The CDR3 reads CSVEEVGQYYNEQYF. CDR3 nucleotides: TGCAGCGTTGAAGAAGTAGGACAATATTACAATGAGCAGTACTTC.

The chain employs TRBV28 and TRBJ2-2, with D possibly matching TRBD1 (6 bases). The CDR3 spans 15 residues. The ends were cut back, 3 bases at V and 2 bases at J, with 10 bases in the middle. Germline-derived CDR1 and CDR2 are MDHEN and SYDVKM. CDR3 DNA: TGTGCCAGCAGTTTTGTACAGGGAAACACCGGGGAGCTGTTTTTT. Amino acid sequence: CASSFVQGNTGELFF.

V gene TRBV2 combines with J gene TRBJ1-5; 9 bases align to TRBD1. With 4 bases clipped from V and 6 bases from J, the junction kept 1 base outside the gene matches. Germline V gene sequence: CDR1 SNHLY, CDR2 FYNNEI. The CDR3 length is 13 residues. DNA of the CDR3: TGTGCCAGCAGTGGGGGACAGGGTCAGCCCCAGCATTTT. This gives the protein CASSGGQGQPQHF.

The V call is TRBV4-3, the J call TRBJ2-3; 10 nucleotides align to TRBD1. The ends lost 0 bases at V and 4 bases at J; junction bases unmatched: 7. CDR3 length: 17 amino acids. Per germline, CDR1 LGHNA and CDR2 YSLEER. The CDR3 sequence is CASSQDGGQGFPDTQYF. CDR3 in DNA: TGCGCCAGCAGCCAAGATGGGGGACAGGGGTTCCCAGATACGCAGTATTTT.

The chain recombines TRBV12-3 or TRBV12-4 with TRBJ1-2; D uncertain. The V gene lost 3 bases and the J gene lost 0 bases, with 8 bases spanning the gap. CDR3 size: 14 residues. The CDR3 here is CASSFHTANYGYTF. Here the CDR3 DNA reads TGTGCCAGCAGTTTTCATACTGCTAACTATGGCTACACCTTC.

The rearrangement joins TRBV20-1 to TRBJ2-3; no definite D call. V was cut by 1 base and J by 2 bases, with 4 bases left in between. Germline V gene data show CDR1 as DFQATT and CDR2 as SNEGSKA (reference sequence). CDR3 size: 12 residues. CDR3 nucleotides: TGCAGTGCTAGAGGTATCACAGATACGCAGTATTTT. Translation gives CSARGITDTQYF.

This clonotype was seen only a few times. The chain recombines TRBV6-2 or TRBV6-3 with TRBJ1-5; D is undetermined. V was cut by 2 bases and J by 2 bases, with 7 bases left in between. Germline V gene data show CDR1 as MNHEY and CDR2 as SVGEGT. CDR3 length: 14 residues. In DNA form, the CDR3 reads TGTGCCAGCAGTTACCTGGAGGGCAATCAGCCCCAGCATTTT. Translating it yields CASSYLEGNQPQHF.

This clonotype was seen many times. The gene calls are TRBV11-2 and TRBJ2-1; 15 bases align to TRBD2. Losses at the gene ends were 4 bases for V and 2 bases for J; bases not matched to a gene: 12. The germline CDR1 and CDR2 sequences are SGHAT and FQNNGV. CDR3 length: 20 residues. DNA for the CDR3: TGTGCCAGCAGCTCGGTTGCGCGGACTAGCGGGAGGGCCGCCTACAATGAGCAGTTCTTC. It encodes CASSSVARTSGRAAYNEQFF.

Comments on this clonotype: One junction end does not reproduce the germline sequence, and a read error may be involved. This chain joins TRBV27 and TRBJ2-3, with D perhaps being TRBD1 or TRBD2 (5 bases each). The V gene's germline CDR1 is MNHEY and CDR2 SMNVEV (reference sequence). This CDR3 region has 15 residues. In nucleotides, the CDR3 is TGTGCCAGCAGGATGTGGGCTAGCTCCACAGGTACGCAGTATTTT. Residues: CASRMWASSTGTQYF.

This clonotype was seen ten or more times. The chain recombines TRBV7-9 with TRBJ2-3, with a weak D call TRBD2 (6 bases). This CDR3 is built from 14 residues. V shed 3 bases and J shed 0 bases, with 7 bases lying between them. Germline assignment: CDR1 SEHNR and CDR2 FQNEAQ (reference sequence). The chain's CDR3 is CASSFGTSTDTQYF. CDR3 coding DNA: TGTGCCAGCAGCTTCGGGACTAGCACAGATACGCAGTATTTT.

This clonotype has more than one count but fewer than ten. This CDR3 is CASSSAGQRYSGANVLTF. The DNA for the CDR3 is TGTGCCAGCAGTTCGGCGGGACAGCGATACTCTGGGGCCAACGTCCTGACTTTC. The V call is TRBV28, the J call TRBJ2-6; possibly TRBD1 for D (7 bases). This CDR3 is 18 amino acids long. Germline V gives CDR1 MDHEN, CDR2 SYDVKM. Trimming stripped 4 bases from V and 0 bases from J, with 16 bases between.

This clonotype was detected ten times or more. The J gene is TRBJ2-5, the V gene TRBV20-1, with 8 bases lining up with TRBD2. The CDR3 extends over 15 amino acids. Germline V CDR1 and CDR2: DFQATT, SNEGSKA (reference sequence). V shed 1 base, J shed 4 bases, and the junction held 8 bases outside the gene matches. The CDR3 protein is CSARALAGRGETQYF. The CDR3 region has the DNA TGCAGTGCTAGAGCCCTAGCGGGTAGGGGAGAGACCCAGTACTTC.

This chain connects TRBV11-1 to TRBJ2-7, with no clear D. This CDR3 has 14 residues. Trimming shortened V by 5 bases and J by 3 bases, and 14 bases separated the two germline ends. Germline V gene lookup returns CDR1 SGHAT and CDR2 FQDESV (reference sequence). The CDR3 is CASSLNSPIYEQYF. CDR3 DNA sequence: TGTGCCAGCAGCCTCAACTCCCCGATCTACGAGCAGTACTTC.

This clonotype was recorded a few times. The chain combines TRBV7-8 with TRBJ2-6, with 7 positions matching TRBD1. From germline, CDR1 is SGHVS and CDR2 FQNEAQ. This CDR3 has 18 residues. The trim removed 7 bases at V and 2 bases at J, leaving 14 bases unmatched. The CDR3 spells CASNKRGRAVTGANVLTF. Written as DNA, the CDR3 is TGTGCCAGCAACAAGAGGGGGCGGGCAGTGACTGGGGCCAACGTCCTGACTTTC.

In this sample, this clonotype turned up a few times. V gene TRBV6-2 or TRBV6-3 combines with J gene TRBJ2-5; TRBD1 might be the D (5 bases). This CDR3 contains 15 residues. Per germline, CDR1 MNHEY and CDR2 SVGEGT. V was pared by 6 bases and J by 11 bases, with 25 bases between. DNA of the CDR3: TGTGCCAGCAGCCTTTTCTCCGCAGGGCTGGATGAGCAGTACTTC. Its protein is CASSLFSAGLDEQYF.

This clonotype was seen only a few times. The chain is built from TRBV2 and TRBJ1-2, with D maybe TRBD1 (6 bases). Trimming took off 3 bases at V and 7 bases at J, with 12 bases between the two ends. Germline V gives CDR1 SNHLY, CDR2 FYNNEI. The CDR3 has 13 residues. The CDR3 here is CASSDSGATGYTF. In DNA, the CDR3 is TGTGCCAGCAGTGATTCGGGGGCCACTGGCTACACCTTC.

Comment on this clonotype: One junction end does not reproduce the germline sequence, and a read error may be involved. The DNA for the CDR3 is TGTACCAGCAGCCAAGGTATGGGATCCTACGAGCAGTACTTC. Encoded protein: CTSSQGMGSYEQYF. J is TRBJ2-4 and V is TRBV4-2; D gene uncertain. The better agreement between TRBJ2-7 and the DNA end casts doubt on the J call. CDR1 and CDR2 (germline): LGHNA, YNFKEQ. The CDR3 extends over 14 amino acids.

The chain has TRBV29-1 and TRBJ2-7; perhaps TRBD1 as D (5 bases). The CDR3 is 14 amino acids. Germline V gene data show CDR1 as SQVTM and CDR2 as ANQGSEA. The germline V and J ends were trimmed by 6 bases and 7 bases, with 22 bases remaining between them. CDR3 residues: CSVDDSFSHNEQYF. The CDR3 region has the DNA TGCAGCGTGGACGACAGTTTTTCCCACAATGAGCAGTACTTC.

This clonotype was seen more than once but under ten times. The chain combines TRBV6-2 or TRBV6-3 with TRBJ2-3; the D is unclear. The CDR3 consists of 14 residues. V was cut by 11 bases and J by 0 bases, with 15 bases left in between. The V gene's germline CDR1 is MNHEY and CDR2 SVGEGT. The CDR3 DNA sequence: TGTGCCGGACGGGCGACTGGAAGCACAGATACGCAGTATTTT. It translates to CAGRATGSTDTQYF.

This chain joins TRBV25-1 and TRBJ1-1, with 7 bases matching TRBD1. Germline V lookup: CDR1 MGHDK, CDR2 SYGVNS. Unmatched junction bases numbered 6, after V lost 4 bases and J lost 1 base. This CDR3 region has 15 residues. The CDR3 coding sequence is TGTGCCAGCAGTGGGCCGGGACAGAGGAACACTGAAGCTTTCTTT. It specifies CASSGPGQRNTEAFF. The complete variable domain, with remaining parts taken from reference TRBV25-1 and TRBJ1-1, reads EADIYQTPRYLVIGTGKKITLECSQTMGHDKMYWYQQDPGMELHLIHYSYGVNSTEKGDLSSESTVSRIRTEHFPLTLESARPSHTSQYLCASSGPGQRNTEAFFGQGTRLTVV.

The V gene is TRBV20-1, the J gene TRBJ2-3, with TRBD2 as a possible D gene (5 bases). The CDR3 covers 16 residues. Germline V gives CDR1 DFQATT, CDR2 SNEGSKA (reference sequence). V lost 1 base, J lost 5 bases, and 19 bases lay in between. In nucleotides, the CDR3 is TGCAGTGCTAGAGTACTGCTTCAGCGAGGGAGAGATACGCAGTATTTT. Its protein is CSARVLLQRGRDTQYF.